These 8 T cell receptor beta chains were sequenced from one sample in a study of technical replicates of blood from a few donors. Measured with immunoSEQ multiplex PCR; TCRdb has only the in-frame clones, and not every one. The repertoire includes around 67,000 clones, over 95% of them detected once, and about 0.25% sits in the top ten. The specimen sequenced was T cells isolated from PBMCs. All receptors come from a human donor in good health.

This clone appeared once. This chain links TRBV15 with TRBJ1-5; the match to TRBD1 covers 7 bases. Germline V gene lookup returns CDR1 LNHNV and CDR2 YYDKDF (reference sequence). V was pared by 8 bases and J by 6 bases, with 10 bases of the junction left unmatched. The CDR3 consists of 14 residues. The CDR3 here is CATGTDTGVQPQHF. For the CDR3, the DNA is TGTGCCACCGGTACCGATACAGGGGTTCAGCCCCAGCATTTT.

The chain couples TRBV28 to TRBJ2-7, with TRBD1 matching over 8 bases. The CDR3 totals 15 residues. Germline CDR1 and CDR2: MDHEN and SYDVKM. V shed 6 bases and J 6 bases; nucleotides not matched to a gene: 13. This CDR3 is CASRTQGGLVVEQYF. In DNA form, the CDR3 reads TGTGCCAGCAGGACACAGGGGGGACTGGTCGTCGAGCAGTACTTC.

This clone was observed a handful of times. This CDR3 is missing its conserved last phenylalanine or tryptophan, likely due to a read error. No DNA is shown, since the ends of the CDR3 on it are uncertain; the CDR3 is the one TCRdb lists. The rearrangement joins TRBV27 to TRBJ2-2; TRBD2 is the table's D call and was not checked against the DNA. The CDR3 extends over 16 residues, inclusive of both ends. Per germline, CDR1 MNHEY and CDR2 SMNVEV (reference sequence). CDR3 amino acids: CASSSPGQVRTSGAGK.

V and J are TRBV11-2 and TRBJ2-7; 12 bases line up with TRBD2. Trimming at V came to 2 bases and at J to 7 bases, leaving 6 bases not matched to a gene. The CDR3 extends over 15 amino acids. Germline loops: CDR1 SGHAT, CDR2 FQNNGV. CDR3 residues: CASSLPRLAGVEQYF. For the CDR3, the DNA is TGTGCCAGCAGCTTACCTAGACTAGCGGGAGTTGAGCAGTACTTC.

J is TRBJ1-2 and V is TRBV12-5, with D perhaps matching TRBD1 (6 bases). V lost 4 bases, J lost 2 bases, and 11 bases lay in between. Per germline, CDR1 LGHNT and CDR2 FRNRAP. CDR3 size: 14 residues. DNA for the CDR3: TGTGCTAGTGGTTCAGGGGTTCTAAACTATGGCTACACCTTC. This codes for CASGSGVLNYGYTF.

The genes are TRBV25-1 and TRBJ1-4, with D possibly TRBD1 on 5 matching bases. Per the germline V gene, CDR1 is MGHDK and CDR2 is SYGVNS. Trimming took 0 bases from V and 0 from J, leaving 8 bases between them. The CDR3 runs to 16 residues. The CDR3 bases are TGTGCCAGCAGTGAATATCAGGGCTCAACTAATGAAAAACTGTTTTTT. It encodes CASSEYQGSTNEKLFF.

The rearrangement links TRBV6-5 to TRBJ2-6; 8 bases align to TRBD2. The V gene's germline CDR1 is MNHEY and CDR2 SVGAGI. The CDR3 loop spans 15 amino acids. CDR3 in DNA: TGTGCGAGCGGGGGCTCTCTCTCTGGGGCCAACGTCCTGACTTTC. The encoded protein is CASGGSLSGANVLTF.

J is TRBJ2-3 and V is TRBV29-1; D might be TRBD2 (6 bases). V lost 7 bases, J lost 1 base, and 9 bases lay in between. The germline gives CDR1 SQVTM, CDR2 ANQGSEA. CDR3 length equals 12 residues. In DNA, the CDR3 is TGCAGCGGGACGGGAGGCACAGATACGCAGTATTTT. Its protein is CSGTGGTDTQYF.